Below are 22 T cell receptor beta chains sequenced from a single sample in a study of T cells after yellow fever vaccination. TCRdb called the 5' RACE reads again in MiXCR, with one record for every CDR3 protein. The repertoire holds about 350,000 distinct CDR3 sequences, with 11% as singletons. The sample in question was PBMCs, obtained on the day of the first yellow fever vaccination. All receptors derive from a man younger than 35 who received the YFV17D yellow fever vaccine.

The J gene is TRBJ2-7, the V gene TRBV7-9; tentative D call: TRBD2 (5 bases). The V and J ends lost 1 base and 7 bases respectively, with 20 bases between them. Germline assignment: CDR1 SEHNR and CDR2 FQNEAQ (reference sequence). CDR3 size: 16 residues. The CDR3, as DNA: TGTGCCAGCAGCTTAGGCGTCGAGCCGAAAACGGGGGAGCAGTACGTC. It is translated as CASSLGVEPKTGEQYV.

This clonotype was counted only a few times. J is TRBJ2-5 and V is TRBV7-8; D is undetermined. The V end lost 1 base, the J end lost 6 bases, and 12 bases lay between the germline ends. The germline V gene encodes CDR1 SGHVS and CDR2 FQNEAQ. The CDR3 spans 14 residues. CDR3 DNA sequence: TGTGCCAGCAGCTTAGTTCCCGATTCCCAGACCCAGTACTTC. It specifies CASSLVPDSQTQYF.

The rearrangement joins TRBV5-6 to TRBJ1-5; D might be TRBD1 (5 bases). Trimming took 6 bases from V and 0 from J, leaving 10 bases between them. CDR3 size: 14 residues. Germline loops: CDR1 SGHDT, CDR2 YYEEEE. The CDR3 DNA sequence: TGTGCCAGCACCGACAGACATAGCAATCAGCCCCAGCATTTT. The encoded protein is CASTDRHSNQPQHF.

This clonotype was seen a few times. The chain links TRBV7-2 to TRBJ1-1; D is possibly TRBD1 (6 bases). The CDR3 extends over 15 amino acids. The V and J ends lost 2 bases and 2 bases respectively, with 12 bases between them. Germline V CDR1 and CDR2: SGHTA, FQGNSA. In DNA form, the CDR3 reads TGTGCCAGCAGCTTATTCTCAGGGACAAACACTGAAGCTTTCTTT. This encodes CASSLFSGTNTEAFF.

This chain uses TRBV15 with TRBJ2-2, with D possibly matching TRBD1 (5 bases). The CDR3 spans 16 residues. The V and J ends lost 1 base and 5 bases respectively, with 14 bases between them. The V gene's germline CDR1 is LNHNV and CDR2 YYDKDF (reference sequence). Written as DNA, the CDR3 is TGTGCCACCAGCAGAGGAGCAGGGTCGTCTACCGGGGAGCTGTTTTTT. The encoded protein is CATSRGAGSSTGELFF.

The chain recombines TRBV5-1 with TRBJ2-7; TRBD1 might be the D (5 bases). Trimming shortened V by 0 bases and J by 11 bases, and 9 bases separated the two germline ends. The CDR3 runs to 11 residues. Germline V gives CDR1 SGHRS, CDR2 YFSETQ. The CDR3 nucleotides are TGCGCCAGCAGCTTGGGACAGAAGGAGTACTTC. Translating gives CASSLGQKEYF.

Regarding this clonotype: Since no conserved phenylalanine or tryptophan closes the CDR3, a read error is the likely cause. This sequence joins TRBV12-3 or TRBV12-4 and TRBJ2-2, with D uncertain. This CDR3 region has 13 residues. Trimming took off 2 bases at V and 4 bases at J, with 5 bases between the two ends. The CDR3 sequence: CASSLRFTGELFS. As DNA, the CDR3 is TGTGCCAGCAGTTTACGTTTCACCGGGGAGCTGTTTTCT.

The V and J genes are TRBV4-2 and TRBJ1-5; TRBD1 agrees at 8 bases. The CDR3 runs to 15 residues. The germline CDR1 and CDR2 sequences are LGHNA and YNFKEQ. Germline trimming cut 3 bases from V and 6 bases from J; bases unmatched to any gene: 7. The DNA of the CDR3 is TGTGCCAGCAGCCAGACCGACAGGGGAGGTCAGCCCCAGCATTTT. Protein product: CASSQTDRGGQPQHF.

CDR3 protein: CASSQTSGETQYF. As DNA, the CDR3 is TGTGCCAGCAGCCAGACTAGTGGAGAGACCCAGTACTTC. The chain couples TRBV7-9 to TRBJ2-5, with a weak D call TRBD2 (6 bases). The CDR3 totals 13 residues. Trimming removed 5 bases at V and 4 bases at J, with 11 bases between. Germline-derived CDR1 and CDR2 are SEHNR and FQNEAQ (reference sequence).

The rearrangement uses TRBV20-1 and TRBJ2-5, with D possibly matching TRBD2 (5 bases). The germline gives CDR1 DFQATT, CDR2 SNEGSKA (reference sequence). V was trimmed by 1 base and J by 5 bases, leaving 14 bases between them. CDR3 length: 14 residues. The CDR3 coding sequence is TGCAGTGCTAGAGGAAGTCGGGGTTACGAGACCCAGTACTTC. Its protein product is CSARGSRGYETQYF.

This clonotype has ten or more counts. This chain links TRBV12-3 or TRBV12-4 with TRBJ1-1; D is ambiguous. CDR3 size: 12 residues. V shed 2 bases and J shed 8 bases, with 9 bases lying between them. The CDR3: CASSLRAEEAFF. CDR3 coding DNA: TGTGCCAGCAGTTTACGAGCAGAAGAAGCTTTCTTT.

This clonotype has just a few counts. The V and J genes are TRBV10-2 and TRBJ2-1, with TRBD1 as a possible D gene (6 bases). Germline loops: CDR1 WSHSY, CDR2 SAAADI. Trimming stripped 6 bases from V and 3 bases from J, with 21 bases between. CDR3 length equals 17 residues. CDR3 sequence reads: CASSPRVGGPYYNEQFF. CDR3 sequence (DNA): TGCGCCAGCAGCCCCCGGGTAGGGGGTCCATACTACAATGAGCAGTTCTTC.

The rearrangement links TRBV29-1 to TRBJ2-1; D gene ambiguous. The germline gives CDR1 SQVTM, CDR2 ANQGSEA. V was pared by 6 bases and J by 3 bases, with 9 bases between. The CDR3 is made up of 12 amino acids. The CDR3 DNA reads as TGCAGCGTCGCTACGAGCTACAATGAGCAGTTCTTC. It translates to CSVATSYNEQFF.

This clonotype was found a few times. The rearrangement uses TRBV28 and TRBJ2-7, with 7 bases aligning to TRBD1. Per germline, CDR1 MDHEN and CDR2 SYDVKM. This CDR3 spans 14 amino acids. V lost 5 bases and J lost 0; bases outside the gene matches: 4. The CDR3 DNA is TGTGCCAGCAGTGGCAGGGGGACCTCCTACGAGCAGTACGTC. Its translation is CASSGRGTSYEQYV.

CDR3 nucleotides: TGCAGTGCTAGAGTCGCGGTGAGGGGTGGGCAGTTCTTC. Its translation: CSARVAVRGGQFF. The V and J genes are TRBV20-1 and TRBJ2-1, with D perhaps being TRBD1 or TRBD2 (5 bases each). Trimming pared 1 base from V and 12 bases from J, leaving 16 bases between. The CDR3 is 13 residues long. CDR1 and CDR2 from the germline V gene are DFQATT and SNEGSKA (reference sequence).

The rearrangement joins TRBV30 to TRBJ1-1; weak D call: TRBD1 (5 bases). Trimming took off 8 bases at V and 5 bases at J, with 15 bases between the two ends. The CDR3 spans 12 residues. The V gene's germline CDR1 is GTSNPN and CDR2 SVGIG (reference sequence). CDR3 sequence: CAGGREGTEAFF. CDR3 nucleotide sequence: TGTGCCGGGGGAAGGGAGGGAACTGAAGCTTTCTTT.

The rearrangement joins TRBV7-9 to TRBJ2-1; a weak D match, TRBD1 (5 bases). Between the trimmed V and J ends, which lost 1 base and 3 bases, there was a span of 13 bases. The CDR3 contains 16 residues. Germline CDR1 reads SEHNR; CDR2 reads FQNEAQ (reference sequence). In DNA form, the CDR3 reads TGTGCCAGCAGCTTAGAGTTAGGGGCTAGCTACAATGAGCAGTTCTTC. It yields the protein CASSLELGASYNEQFF. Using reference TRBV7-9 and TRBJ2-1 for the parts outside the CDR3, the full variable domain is DTGVSQNPRHKITKRGQNVTFRCDPISEHNRLYWYRQTLGQGPEFLTYFQNEAQLEKSRLLSDRFSAERPKGSFSTLEIQRTEQGDSAMYLCASSLELGASYNEQFFGPGTRLTVL.

The CDR3 protein is CASSLRRTEPYEQYF. The CDR3 DNA sequence: TGTGCCAGCAGCCTTAGACGGACAGAGCCCTACGAGCAGTACTTC. V is TRBV3-1 and J is TRBJ2-7; a possible D gene is TRBD1 (6 bases). Trimming took off 4 bases at V and 2 bases at J, with 15 bases between the two ends. In germline, CDR1 is LGHDT, CDR2 YNNKEL (reference sequence). The CDR3 runs 15 residues.

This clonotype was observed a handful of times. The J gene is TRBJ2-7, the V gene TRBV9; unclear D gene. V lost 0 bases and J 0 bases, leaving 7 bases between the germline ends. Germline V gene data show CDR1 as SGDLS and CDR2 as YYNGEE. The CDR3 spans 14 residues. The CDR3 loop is CASSVEGHSYEQYF. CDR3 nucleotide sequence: TGTGCCAGCAGCGTAGAAGGGCACTCCTACGAGCAGTACTTC.

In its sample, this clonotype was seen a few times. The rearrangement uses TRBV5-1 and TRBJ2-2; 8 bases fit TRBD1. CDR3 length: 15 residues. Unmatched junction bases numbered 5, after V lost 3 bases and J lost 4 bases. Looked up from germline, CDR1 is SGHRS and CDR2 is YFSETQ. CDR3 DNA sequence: TGCGCCAGCAGCTGGGACAGGCCTATCACCGGGGAGCTGTTTTTT. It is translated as CASSWDRPITGELFF.

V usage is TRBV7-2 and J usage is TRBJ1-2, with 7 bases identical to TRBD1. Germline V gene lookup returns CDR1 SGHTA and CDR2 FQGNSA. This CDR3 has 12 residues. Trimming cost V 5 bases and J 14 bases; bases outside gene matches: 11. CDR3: CASSETGLARTF. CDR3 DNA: TGTGCCAGCAGCGAGACAGGGCTGGCCAGAACCTTC.

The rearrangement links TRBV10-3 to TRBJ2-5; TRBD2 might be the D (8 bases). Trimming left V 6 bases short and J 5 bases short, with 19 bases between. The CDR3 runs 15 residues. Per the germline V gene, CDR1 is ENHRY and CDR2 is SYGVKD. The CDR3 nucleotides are TGTGCCATCAGGCCCCCGGGAGGGGGCTGGGAGACCCAGTACTTC. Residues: CAIRPPGGGWETQYF.